This T cell receptor (beta chain) was sequenced during a study of human T cells and chemical hapten exposure. Study details: Sensitization used 2% DPC on about 2 cm by about 2 cm upper inner arm skin.

The V and J ends lost 6 bases and 8 bases, in that order; junction bases with no gene match: 13. The CDR3 has 16 residues. In germline, CDR1 is KGHSH, CDR2 LQKENI. Via MiXCR, TCRdb re-called the RACE reads, giving one row per CDR3 protein. The repertoire holds roughly 80,000 distinct CDR3 sequences, with 14% as singletons. As for time point: pre-sensitization, week 0. The treatment here: therapeutic diphenylcyclopropenone sensitization with weekly scalp DPC. Unfractionated whole blood served as the source for total RNA extraction. The sample holds a few counts of this clonotype. The receptor was isolated from a woman aged 45-65 years with alopecia areata. Some clones in this sample may be carry-over from other donors' samples. The rearrangement links TRBV18 to TRBJ1-6; 7 bases are shared with TRBD1. The sample here was whole blood, taken in connection with sensitization to the hapten diphenylcyclopropenone (DPC). The DNA of the CDR3 is TGTGCCAGCTCCAGAGCGGAGACAGGGCCTTATTCACCCCTCCACTTT. Amino acids: CASSRAETGPYSPLHF.